This paragraph covers one T cell receptor beta chain sequence. The data are from a study of T cell responses to AZD1222 COVID-19 vaccine. TCRdb keeps only in-frame clones here, not all; method: immunoSEQ multiplex PCR. The sample lists about 130,000 clones; 70% to 90% were seen once. The specimen comprised peripheral blood, sampled on day 0 of AZD1222 vaccination. The clonotype was recovered from an adult in good health.

CDR3 nucleotides: TGTGCCAGCACCGGGGACGGGCAAGAGACCCAGTACTTC. This gives the protein CASTGDGQETQYF. V is TRBV28 and J is TRBJ2-5; the D call may be TRBD1 or TRBD2 (5 bases each). The germline V gene has CDR1 MDHEN and CDR2 SYDVKM. The V and J ends lost 7 bases and 2 bases respectively, with 11 bases between them. The CDR3 has 13 residues.